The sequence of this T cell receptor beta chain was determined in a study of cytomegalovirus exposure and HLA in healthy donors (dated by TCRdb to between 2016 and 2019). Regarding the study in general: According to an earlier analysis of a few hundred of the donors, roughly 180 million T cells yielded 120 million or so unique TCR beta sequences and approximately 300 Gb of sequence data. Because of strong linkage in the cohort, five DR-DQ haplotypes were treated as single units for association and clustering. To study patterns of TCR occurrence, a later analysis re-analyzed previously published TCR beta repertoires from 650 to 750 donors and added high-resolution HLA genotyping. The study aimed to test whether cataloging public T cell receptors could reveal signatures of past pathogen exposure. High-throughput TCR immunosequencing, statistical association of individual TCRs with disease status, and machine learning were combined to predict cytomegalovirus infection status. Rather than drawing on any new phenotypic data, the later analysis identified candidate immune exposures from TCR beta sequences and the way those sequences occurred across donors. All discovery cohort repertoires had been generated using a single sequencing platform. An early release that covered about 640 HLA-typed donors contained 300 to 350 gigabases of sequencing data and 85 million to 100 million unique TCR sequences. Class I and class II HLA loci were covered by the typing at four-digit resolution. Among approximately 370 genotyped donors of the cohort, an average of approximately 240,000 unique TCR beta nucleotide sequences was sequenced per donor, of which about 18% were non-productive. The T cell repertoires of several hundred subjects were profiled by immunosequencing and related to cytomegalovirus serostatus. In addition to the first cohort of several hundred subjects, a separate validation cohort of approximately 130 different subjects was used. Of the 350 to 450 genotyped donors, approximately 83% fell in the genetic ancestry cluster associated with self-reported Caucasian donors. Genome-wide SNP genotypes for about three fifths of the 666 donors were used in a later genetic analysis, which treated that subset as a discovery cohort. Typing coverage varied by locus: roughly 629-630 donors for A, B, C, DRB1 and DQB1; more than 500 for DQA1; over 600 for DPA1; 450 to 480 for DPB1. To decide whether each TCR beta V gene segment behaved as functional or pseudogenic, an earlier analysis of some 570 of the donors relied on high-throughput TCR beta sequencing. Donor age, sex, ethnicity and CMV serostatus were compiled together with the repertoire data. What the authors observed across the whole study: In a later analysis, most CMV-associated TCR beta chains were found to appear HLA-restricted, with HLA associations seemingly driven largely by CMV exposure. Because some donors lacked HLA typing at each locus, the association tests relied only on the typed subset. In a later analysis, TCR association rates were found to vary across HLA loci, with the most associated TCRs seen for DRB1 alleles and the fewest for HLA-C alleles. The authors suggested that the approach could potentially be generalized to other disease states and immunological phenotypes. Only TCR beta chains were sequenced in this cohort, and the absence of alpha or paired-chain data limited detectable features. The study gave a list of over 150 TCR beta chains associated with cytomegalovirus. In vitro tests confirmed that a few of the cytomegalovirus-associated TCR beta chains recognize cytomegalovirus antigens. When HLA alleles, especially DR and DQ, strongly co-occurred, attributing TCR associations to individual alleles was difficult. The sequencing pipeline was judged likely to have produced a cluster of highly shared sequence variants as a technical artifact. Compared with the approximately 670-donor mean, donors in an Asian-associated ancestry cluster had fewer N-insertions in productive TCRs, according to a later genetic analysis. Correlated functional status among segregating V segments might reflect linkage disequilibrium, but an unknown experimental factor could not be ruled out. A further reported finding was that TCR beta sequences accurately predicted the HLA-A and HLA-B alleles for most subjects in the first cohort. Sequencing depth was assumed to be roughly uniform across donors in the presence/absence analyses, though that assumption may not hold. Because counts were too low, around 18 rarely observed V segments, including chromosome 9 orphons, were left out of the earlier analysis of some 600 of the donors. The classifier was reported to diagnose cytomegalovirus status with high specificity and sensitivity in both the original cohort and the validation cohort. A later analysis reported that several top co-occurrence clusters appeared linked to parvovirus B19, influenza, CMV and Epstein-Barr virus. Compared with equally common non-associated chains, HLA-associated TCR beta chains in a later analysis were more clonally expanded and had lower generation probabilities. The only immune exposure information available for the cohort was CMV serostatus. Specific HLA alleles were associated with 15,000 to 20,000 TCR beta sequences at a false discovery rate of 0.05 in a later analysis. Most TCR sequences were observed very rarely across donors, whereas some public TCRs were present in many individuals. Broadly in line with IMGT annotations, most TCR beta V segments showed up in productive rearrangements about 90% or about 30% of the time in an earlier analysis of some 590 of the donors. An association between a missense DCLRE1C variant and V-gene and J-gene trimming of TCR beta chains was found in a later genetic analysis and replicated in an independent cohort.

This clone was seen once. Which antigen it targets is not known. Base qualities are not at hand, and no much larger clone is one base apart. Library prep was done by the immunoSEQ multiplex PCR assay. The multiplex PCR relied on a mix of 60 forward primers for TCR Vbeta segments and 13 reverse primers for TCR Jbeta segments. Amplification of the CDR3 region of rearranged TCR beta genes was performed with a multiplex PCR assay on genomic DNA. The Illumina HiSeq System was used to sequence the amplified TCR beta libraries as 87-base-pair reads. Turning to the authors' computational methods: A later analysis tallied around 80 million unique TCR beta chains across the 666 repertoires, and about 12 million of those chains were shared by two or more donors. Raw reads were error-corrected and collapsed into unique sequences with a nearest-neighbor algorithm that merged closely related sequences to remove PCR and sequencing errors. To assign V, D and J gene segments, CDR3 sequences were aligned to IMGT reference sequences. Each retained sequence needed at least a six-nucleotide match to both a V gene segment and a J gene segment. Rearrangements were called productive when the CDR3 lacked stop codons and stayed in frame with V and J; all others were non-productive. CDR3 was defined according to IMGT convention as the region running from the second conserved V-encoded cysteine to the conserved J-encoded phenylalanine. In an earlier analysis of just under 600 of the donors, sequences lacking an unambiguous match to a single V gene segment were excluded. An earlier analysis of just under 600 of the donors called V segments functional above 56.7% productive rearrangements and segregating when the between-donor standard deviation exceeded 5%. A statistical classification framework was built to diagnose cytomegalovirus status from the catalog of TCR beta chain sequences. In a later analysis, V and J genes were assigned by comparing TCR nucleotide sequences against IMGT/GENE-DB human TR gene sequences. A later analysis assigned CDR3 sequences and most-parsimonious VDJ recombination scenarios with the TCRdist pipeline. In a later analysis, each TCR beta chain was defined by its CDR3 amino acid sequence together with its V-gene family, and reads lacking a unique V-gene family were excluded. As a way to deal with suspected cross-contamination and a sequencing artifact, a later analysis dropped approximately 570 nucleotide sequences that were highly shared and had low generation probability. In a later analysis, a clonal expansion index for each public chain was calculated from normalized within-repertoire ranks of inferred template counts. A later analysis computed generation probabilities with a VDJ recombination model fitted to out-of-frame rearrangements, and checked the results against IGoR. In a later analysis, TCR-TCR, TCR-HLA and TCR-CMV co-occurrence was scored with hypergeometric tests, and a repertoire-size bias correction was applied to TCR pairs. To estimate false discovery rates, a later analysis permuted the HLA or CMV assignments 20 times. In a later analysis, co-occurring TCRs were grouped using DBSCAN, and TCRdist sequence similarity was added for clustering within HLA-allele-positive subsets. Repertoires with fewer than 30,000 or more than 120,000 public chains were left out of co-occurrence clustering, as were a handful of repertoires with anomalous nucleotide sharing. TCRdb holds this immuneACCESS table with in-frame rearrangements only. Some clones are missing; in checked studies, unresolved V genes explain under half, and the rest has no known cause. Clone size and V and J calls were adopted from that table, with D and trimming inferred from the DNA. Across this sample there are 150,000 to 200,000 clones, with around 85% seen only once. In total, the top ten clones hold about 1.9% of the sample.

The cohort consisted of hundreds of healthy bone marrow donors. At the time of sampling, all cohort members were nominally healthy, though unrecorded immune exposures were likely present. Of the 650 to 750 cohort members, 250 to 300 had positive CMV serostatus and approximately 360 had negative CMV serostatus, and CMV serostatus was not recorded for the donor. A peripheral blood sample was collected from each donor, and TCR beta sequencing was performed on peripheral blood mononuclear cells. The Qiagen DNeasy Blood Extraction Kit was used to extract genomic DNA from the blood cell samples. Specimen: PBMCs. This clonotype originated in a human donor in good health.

Here the CDR3 is given as CASSLAGRPFLYEQYF. The sequenced DNA is TGTGCCAGCAGCTTGGCCGGCAGGCCGTTCCTCTACGAGCAGTACTTC. The chain couples TRBV5-6 to TRBJ2-7; the D gene cannot be resolved reliably. From the cysteine up to the phenylalanine, the CDR3 has a length of 16 residues. Only the CDR3 portion is preserved as DNA: 48 bases, with reading frame beginning at the first base. Trimming at the junction amounts to 0 bases on V and 3 bases on J, and the germline ends lie 16 bases apart. Taken from the germline V gene, the CDR1 and CDR2 loops are SGHDT and YYEEEE.